One and the same sample provided the 25 T cell receptor beta chains below, sequenced in a study of blood T cell repertoires in COVID-19. Clones were read by immunoSEQ multiplex PCR, and TCRdb kept only the in-frame ones, dropping some. The repertoire holds 200,000 or so clones, with 80% to 85% as singletons. Material for sequencing was peripheral blood. The receptor set was obtained from an elderly woman with COVID-19, enrolled during active disease.

This chain uses TRBV11-2 with TRBJ2-7, with TRBD2 matching 7 bases. J lost 6 bases, V lost 0 bases, and 5 bases had no gene match. The CDR3 loop spans 14 amino acids. Germline values: CDR1 SGHAT, CDR2 FQNNGV. CDR3 loop: CASSLDPSSGEQYF. Written as DNA, the CDR3 is TGTGCCAGCAGCTTAGATCCTTCTAGCGGCGAGCAGTACTTC.

The chain is built from TRBV3-1 (or the pseudogene TRBV3-2) and TRBJ1-5; D may be TRBD1 (5 bases). This CDR3 comprises 17 residues. Germline loops: CDR1 LGHDT, CDR2 YNNKEL (reference sequence). Trimming removed 3 bases at V and 0 bases at J, with 15 bases between. The CDR3 is CASSHSGRQDSNQPQHF. The CDR3 DNA reads as TGTGCCAGCAGCCATTCAGGGAGGCAGGATAGCAATCAGCCCCAGCATTTT.

CDR3 DNA sequence: TGTGCCAGCAGACATCGGTACGAGTCCGGCGGGGGGAAACCAAACTACGAGCAGTACTTC. It translates to CASRHRYESGGGKPNYEQYF. V usage is TRBV21-1 and J usage is TRBJ2-7; the table's D call of TRBD2 was not tested on the DNA. TRBV21-1 is annotated as a pseudogene. The CDR3 has 20 residues.

V usage is TRBV7-8 and J usage is TRBJ1-6; D is undetermined. Trimming left V 1 base short and J 13 bases short, with 11 bases between. CDR1 is SGHVS and CDR2 is FQNEAQ in the germline V gene. The CDR3 spans 13 residues. The CDR3 protein is CASSLVRGAPLHF. The CDR3 region has the DNA TGTGCCAGCAGCTTAGTCCGCGGCGCGCCCCTCCACTTT.

The chain couples TRBV12-3 or TRBV12-4 to TRBJ1-4; 9 bases match TRBD1. The CDR3 loop spans 13 amino acids. J lost 8 bases, V lost 10 bases, and 8 bases had no gene match. The DNA for the CDR3 is TGTGCCACCACGGGACAGGGTGGGGAAAAACTGTTTTTT. This gives the protein CATTGQGGEKLFF.

J is TRBJ2-1 and V is TRBV11-1; 8 bases are shared with TRBD2. The CDR3 totals 16 residues. Trimming cost V 3 bases and J 9 bases; bases outside gene matches: 13. Germline values: CDR1 SGHAT, CDR2 FQDESV (reference sequence). The CDR3 DNA sequence: TGTGCCAGCAGCTTTAGGCGGGGGGTGCCCCCAGGTGAGCAGTTCTTC. It encodes CASSFRRGVPPGEQFF.

The V gene is TRBV6-5, the J gene TRBJ1-6; 8 nucleotides agree with TRBD1. Germline values: CDR1 MNHEY, CDR2 SVGAGI. The CDR3 spans 14 residues. The V and J ends lost 5 bases and 9 bases, in that order; junction bases with no gene match: 6. The CDR3 protein is CASSQGAQSSPLHF. Here the CDR3 DNA reads TGTGCCAGCAGTCAGGGGGCGCAATCTTCACCCCTCCACTTT.

This sequence joins TRBV28 and TRBJ1-2; D is perhaps TRBD1 (5 bases). There are 13 residues in the CDR3. Trimming took off 7 bases at V and 6 bases at J, with 15 bases between the two ends. The V gene's germline CDR1 is MDHEN and CDR2 SYDVKM. The chain's CDR3 is CASTPVGTDGYTF. CDR3 bases: TGTGCCAGCACCCCAGTTGGGACTGATGGCTACACCTTC.

The chain links TRBV19 to TRBJ2-1; 9 bases line up with TRBD1. The CDR3 runs 14 residues. V gave up 3 bases and J gave up 7 bases; unmatched junction bases: 4. Per germline, CDR1 LNHDA and CDR2 SQIVND (reference sequence). DNA for the CDR3: TGTGCCAGTAGTATGGGACAGGGAAGGAATGAGCAGTTCTTC. This translates into CASSMGQGRNEQFF.

The chain employs TRBV5-1 and TRBJ2-7; 10 bases are a match to TRBD1. Trimming cost V 3 bases and J 6 bases; bases outside gene matches: 6. This CDR3 is built from 14 residues. CDR1 is SGHRS, CDR2 YFSETQ, per germline. The CDR3: CASSWDRGEGEQYF. CDR3 nucleotides: TGCGCCAGCAGCTGGGACAGGGGAGAGGGCGAGCAGTACTTC.

This chain links TRBV6-6 with TRBJ1-5, with 8 bases identical to TRBD1. Germline lookup yields CDR1 MNHNY and CDR2 SVGAGI (reference sequence). Unmatched junction bases numbered 6, after V lost 6 bases and J lost 8 bases. The CDR3 extends over 13 amino acids. The CDR3 spells CASSPGTGEPQHF. In nucleotides, the CDR3 is TGTGCCAGCAGCCCCGGGACAGGAGAGCCCCAGCATTTT.

The rearrangement joins TRBV15 to TRBJ2-3, with TRBD2 matching 10 bases. The CDR3 loop spans 18 amino acids. Germline-derived CDR1 and CDR2 are LNHNV and YYDKDF (reference sequence). Trimming cost V 2 bases and J 1 base; bases outside gene matches: 9. The CDR3 protein is CATSRFPAGGIGTDTQYF. The CDR3 nucleotides read TGTGCCACCAGCAGATTCCCAGCGGGGGGGATTGGCACAGATACGCAGTATTTT.

The chain recombines TRBV7-9 with TRBJ1-2, with 9 bases that match TRBD1. CDR1 is SEHNR and CDR2 is FQNEAQ in the germline V gene (reference sequence). Germline trimming cut 2 bases from V and 4 bases from J; bases unmatched to any gene: 11. This CDR3 contains 17 residues. The CDR3 DNA reads TGTGCCAGCAGCTTACTGAACCGGGACAGGGAATCCTATGGCTACACCTTC. It codes for CASSLLNRDRESYGYTF. The whole variable domain, remainder taken from reference TRBV7-9 and TRBJ1-2, is DTGVSQNPRHKITKRGQNVTFRCDPISEHNRLYWYRQTLGQGPEFLTYFQNEAQLEKSRLLSDRFSAERPKGSFSTLEIQRTEQGDSAMYLCASSLLNRDRESYGYTFGSGTRLTVV.

This chain connects TRBV7-2 to TRBJ2-3, with a weak D call TRBD1 (6 bases). V lost 1 base and J 0 bases, leaving 11 bases between the germline ends. Germline assignment: CDR1 SGHTA and CDR2 FQGNSA. The CDR3 has 16 amino acids. CDR3 sequence: CASSLGQAPSTDTQYF. The CDR3 bases are TGTGCCAGCAGCTTAGGACAGGCTCCTAGCACAGATACGCAGTATTTT.

The chain uses TRBV28 and TRBJ2-5, with TRBD2 matching 9 bases. CDR3 length: 16 residues. The germline V gene encodes CDR1 MDHEN and CDR2 SYDVKM. Trimming cost V 4 bases and J 2 bases; bases outside gene matches: 8. CDR3 region: CASSSPAGGGQETQYF. The DNA for the CDR3 is TGTGCCAGCAGTTCTCCAGCGGGGGGCGGTCAAGAGACCCAGTACTTC. The full variable domain, rest sourced from reference TRBV28 and TRBJ2-5, is DVKVTQSSRYLVKRTGEKVFLECVQDMDHENMFWYRQDPGLGLRLIYFSYDVKMKEKGDIPEGYSVSREKKERFSLILESASTNQTSMYLCASSSPAGGGQETQYFGPGTRLLVL.

This rearrangement joins TRBV28 to TRBJ2-2, with 8 bases identical to TRBD1. The V gene's germline CDR1 is MDHEN and CDR2 SYDVKM. V was pared by 2 bases and J by 6 bases, with 5 bases of the junction left unmatched. The CDR3 runs 15 residues. This chain's CDR3 is CASSLDQGAAGELFF. In DNA, the CDR3 is TGTGCCAGCAGTTTAGATCAGGGGGCGGCCGGGGAGCTGTTTTTT.

This clone was counted between two and nine times. The chain joins TRBV27 to TRBJ1-3; D unclear. The CDR3 is 17 residues long. V dropped 5 bases and J dropped 4 bases, with 21 bases sitting between them. Germline-derived CDR1 and CDR2 are MNHEY and SMNVEV (reference sequence). This chain's CDR3 is CASSGRGGRGAGNTIYF. CDR3 nucleotides: TGTGCCAGCAGTGGCCGTGGAGGCCGCGGTGCCGGAAACACCATATATTTT.

V gene TRBV5-1 combines with J gene TRBJ2-5; 7 bases are shared with TRBD2. The germline CDR1 and CDR2 sequences are SGHRS and YFSETQ. The CDR3 contains 14 residues. V was clipped by 6 bases and J by 2 bases; unmatched bases: 7. The CDR3 is CASKLGGRQETQYF. CDR3 sequence (DNA): TGCGCCAGCAAGTTGGGAGGGAGACAAGAGACCCAGTACTTC.

V and J are TRBV10-3 and TRBJ1-5, with 8 bases matching TRBD1. Germline values: CDR1 ENHRY, CDR2 SYGVKD. There are 13 residues in the CDR3. Germline trimming cut 7 bases from V and 5 bases from J; bases unmatched to any gene: 4. CDR3: CAINTDRDQPQHF. The CDR3, as DNA: TGTGCCATCAATACGGACAGGGATCAGCCCCAGCATTTT.

The rearrangement uses TRBV6-6 and TRBJ1-2; 9 positions match TRBD1. CDR1 and CDR2 (germline): MNHNY, SVGAGI (reference sequence). V was clipped by 2 bases and J by 8 bases; unmatched bases: 12. The CDR3 contains 16 residues. The chain's CDR3 is CASSYGQGRYSGGYTF. The CDR3 DNA follows: TGTGCCAGCAGTTACGGACAGGGGCGGTATAGTGGAGGCTACACCTTC.

This chain uses TRBV12-3 or TRBV12-4 with TRBJ1-5, with a possible D match to TRBD1 (5 bases). CDR3 length: 13 residues. V lost 7 bases, J lost 6 bases, and 13 bases lay in between. In DNA form, the CDR3 reads TGTGCCAGCACCCGGGGGGTGCTTCAGCCCCAGCATTTT. Protein: CASTRGVLQPQHF.

The gene calls are TRBV2 and TRBJ1-2; D is undetermined. The CDR3 contains 13 residues. Trimming removed 5 bases from V and 2 bases from J, with 9 bases in between. Germline CDR1 and CDR2: SNHLY and FYNNEI. The CDR3 DNA reads as TGTGCCAGCAGTATGTCGCGGAACTATGGCTACACCTTC. Protein product: CASSMSRNYGYTF. Looking up the rest from reference TRBV2 and TRBJ1-2 gives the full variable domain: EPEVTQTPSHQVTQMGQEVILRCVPISNHLYFYWYRQILGQKVEFLVSFYNNEISEKSEIFDDQFSVERPDGSNFTLKIRSTKLEDSAMYFCASSMSRNYGYTFGSGTRLTVV.

J is TRBJ1-6 and V is TRBV3-1 (or the pseudogene TRBV3-2); the D is unclear. The CDR3 runs to 15 residues. V gave up 1 base and J gave up 7 bases, with 11 bases separating them. Looked up from germline, CDR1 is LGHDT and CDR2 is YNNKEL (reference sequence). For the CDR3, the DNA is TGTGCCAGCAGCCAAGCGTCGGGGTCCAATTCACCCCTCCACTTT. Protein product: CASSQASGSNSPLHF.

The chain employs TRBV29-1 and TRBJ1-2; tentative D call: TRBD1 (6 bases). Trimming pared 1 base from V and 6 bases from J, leaving 15 bases between. Germline-derived CDR1 and CDR2 are SQVTM and ANQGSEA. The CDR3 covers 14 residues. In DNA form, the CDR3 reads TGCAGCGTTGAAGTTAAGGGGGGGTTGAATGGCTACACCTTC. Translating gives CSVEVKGGLNGYTF.

The V call is TRBV6-5, the J call TRBJ1-1; D unclear. There are 14 residues in the CDR3. Trimming took 5 bases from V and 2 from J, leaving 12 bases between them. CDR1 is MNHEY and CDR2 is SVGAGI in the germline V gene. CDR3 region: CASSPLAANTEAFF. As DNA, the CDR3 is TGTGCCAGCAGTCCCCTGGCGGCAAACACTGAAGCTTTCTTT.